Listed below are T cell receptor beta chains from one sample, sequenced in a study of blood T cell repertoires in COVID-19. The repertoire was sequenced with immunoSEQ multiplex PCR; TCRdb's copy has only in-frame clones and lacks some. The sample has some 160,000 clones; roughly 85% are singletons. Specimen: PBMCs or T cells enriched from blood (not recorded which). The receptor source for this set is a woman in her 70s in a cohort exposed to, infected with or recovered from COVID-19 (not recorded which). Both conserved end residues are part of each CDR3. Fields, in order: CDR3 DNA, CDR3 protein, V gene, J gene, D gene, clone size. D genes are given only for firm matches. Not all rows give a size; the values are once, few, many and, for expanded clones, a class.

CDR3nt: TGTGCCAGCAGCCCCAGGACAGGGATTCATCAGCCCCAGCATTTT
CDR3aa: CASSPRTGIHQPQHF
v_gene: TRBV5-8
j_gene: TRBJ1-5
d_gene: TRBD1
abundance: -

CDR3nt: TGTGCCAGCAGCCAAGGAGGCGTTTACACCATATATTTT
CDR3aa: CASSQGGVYTIYF
v_gene: TRBV3-1/TRBV3-2
j_gene: TRBJ1-3
d_gene: -
abundance: -

CDR3nt: TGTGCCAGCAGCTTACAGGGGACAGCTCGCGGGGAGCAGTACTTC
CDR3aa: CASSLQGTARGEQYF
v_gene: TRBV7-2
j_gene: TRBJ2-7
d_gene: TRBD1
abundance: -

CDR3nt: TGCGCCAGCAGCTTGGGAGGCGGGAGCACAGATACGCAGTATTTT
CDR3aa: CASSLGGGSTDTQYF
v_gene: TRBV5-1
j_gene: TRBJ2-3
d_gene: -
abundance: -

CDR3nt: TGTGCCAGCTCACCTCAAGACAGGGAGAATGAGCAGTTCTTC
CDR3aa: CASSPQDRENEQFF
v_gene: TRBV18
j_gene: TRBJ2-1
d_gene: TRBD1
abundance: -

CDR3nt: TGTGCCAGCAGTTACCTGGGACTAGGCGAGCAGTACTTC
CDR3aa: CASSYLGLGEQYF
v_gene: TRBV6-5
j_gene: TRBJ2-7
d_gene: TRBD2
abundance: -

CDR3nt: TGTGCTAGTGGCCCTATACAGGGGGACGAGCAGTACTTC
CDR3aa: CASGPIQGDEQYF
v_gene: TRBV12-5
j_gene: TRBJ2-7
d_gene: TRBD1
abundance: -

CDR3nt: TGTGCCAGCAGCTCCGATATTTCTTGGGACAGGGGTGGAAACACCATATATTTT
CDR3aa: CASSSDISWDRGGNTIYF
v_gene: TRBV9
j_gene: TRBJ1-3
d_gene: TRBD1
abundance: -

CDR3nt: TGTGCCAGCAGTCAGGGGGGTTACTATGGCTACACCTTC
CDR3aa: CASSQGGYYGYTF
v_gene: TRBV2
j_gene: TRBJ1-2
d_gene: TRBD1
abundance: -

CDR3nt: TGTGCCAGCACCTCTTCGGACTGGGAAGCAGAGACCCAGTACTTC
CDR3aa: CASTSSDWEAETQYF
v_gene: TRBV7-9
j_gene: TRBJ2-5
d_gene: -
abundance: -

CDR3nt: TGTGCCAGCAGCGTAGGGTCCCGGACAGGGGTAGCGGGGGAGACCCAGTACTTC
CDR3aa: CASSVGSRTGVAGETQYF
v_gene: TRBV9
j_gene: TRBJ2-5
d_gene: -
abundance: -

CDR3nt: TGTGCCAGCTCTCGGGGAGAGGTCGGCTACGAGCAGTACTTC
CDR3aa: CASSRGEVGYEQYF
v_gene: TRBV27
j_gene: TRBJ2-7
d_gene: -
abundance: -

CDR3nt: TGTGCCAGCAGCTTAGTGGCGGGGAACACTGAAGCTTTCTTT
CDR3aa: CASSLVAGNTEAFF
v_gene: TRBV11-2
j_gene: TRBJ1-1
d_gene: -
abundance: many

CDR3nt: TGTGCCAGCAGCAGGGATCTTTCCTCTGGAAACACCATATATTTT
CDR3aa: CASSRDLSSGNTIYF
v_gene: TRBV6-5
j_gene: TRBJ1-3
d_gene: -
abundance: -

CDR3nt: TGTGCCAGCAGTTACACCGAGACAGGGGGAGGCAGCAATCAGCCCCAGCATTTT
CDR3aa: CASSYTETGGGSNQPQHF
v_gene: TRBV6-2/TRBV6-3
j_gene: TRBJ1-5
d_gene: TRBD1
abundance: -

CDR3nt: TGTGCCAGCAGCCCCTGGACAGGGGGCAACTATGGCTACACCTTC
CDR3aa: CASSPWTGGNYGYTF
v_gene: TRBV11-2
j_gene: TRBJ1-2
d_gene: TRBD1
abundance: -

CDR3nt: TGTGCCAGCTCACCGGCGTACAGGGCGGACACTGAAGCTTTCTTT
CDR3aa: CASSPAYRADTEAFF
v_gene: TRBV18
j_gene: TRBJ1-1
d_gene: -
abundance: -

CDR3nt: TGTGCCAGCAGTTTGGGTGGGGCTAGCGGCCACTACGAGCAGTACTTC
CDR3aa: CASSLGGASGHYEQYF
v_gene: TRBV5-4
j_gene: TRBJ2-7
d_gene: TRBD2
abundance: -

CDR3nt: TGTGCCAGCAGCCTGCTGACTAGCGGGAGTTCCTACGAGCAGTACTTC
CDR3aa: CASSLLTSGSSYEQYF
v_gene: TRBV5-6
j_gene: TRBJ2-7
d_gene: TRBD2
abundance: -

CDR3nt: TGTGCCACCAGTGATGGACCCGGGACAGGGGGTGAAAAACTGTTTTTT
CDR3aa: CATSDGPGTGGEKLFF
v_gene: TRBV24-1
j_gene: TRBJ1-4
d_gene: TRBD1
abundance: -

CDR3nt: TGCGCCAGCAGCTTGGCCCAGAACACCGGGGAGCTGTTTTTT
CDR3aa: CASSLAQNTGELFF
v_gene: TRBV5-1
j_gene: TRBJ2-2
d_gene: -
abundance: few

CDR3nt: TGTGCCAGCAGTAAGTCACAGGGAAGCACAGATACGCAGTATTTT
CDR3aa: CASSKSQGSTDTQYF
v_gene: TRBV6-5
j_gene: TRBJ2-3
d_gene: -
abundance: -

CDR3nt: TGTGCCAGCAGCCACGGTGGAGCCAAAAACATTCAGTACTTC
CDR3aa: CASSHGGAKNIQYF
v_gene: TRBV4-2
j_gene: TRBJ2-4
d_gene: -
abundance: -

CDR3nt: TGTGCCTGGAGTCGGACAGGGGGCGTTGAGCAGTACTTC
CDR3aa: CAWSRTGGVEQYF
v_gene: TRBV30
j_gene: TRBJ2-7
d_gene: TRBD1
abundance: -

CDR3nt: TGTGCCAGCAGCCATTCCAGACTAGCTCGGCGGGGGGAGCTGTTTTTT
CDR3aa: CASSHSRLARRGELFF
v_gene: TRBV7-8
j_gene: TRBJ2-2
d_gene: TRBD2
abundance: -

CDR3nt: TGCAGCGTCGCGACCGGGACTAGCGGAGAGACCCAGTACTTC
CDR3aa: CSVATGTSGETQYF
v_gene: TRBV29-1
j_gene: TRBJ2-5
d_gene: TRBD2
abundance: -

CDR3nt: TGTGCCAGCAGCCTAAGCGCCGGAGCTTTCACAGATACGCAGTATTTT
CDR3aa: CASSLSAGAFTDTQYF
v_gene: TRBV27
j_gene: TRBJ2-3
d_gene: -
abundance: -

CDR3nt: TGCAGCGTTGATTTTCGGGAAAGGAACACTGAAGCTTTCTTT
CDR3aa: CSVDFRERNTEAFF
v_gene: TRBV29-1
j_gene: TRBJ1-1
d_gene: -
abundance: -

CDR3nt: TGTGCCAGCATTTCCTCAGATTCTAACTATGGCTACACCTTC
CDR3aa: CASISSDSNYGYTF
v_gene: TRBV28
j_gene: TRBJ1-2
d_gene: -
abundance: once

CDR3nt: TGTGCCAGCAGTTTATTCGGGGGTATCAAGGATCAGCCCCAGCATTTT
CDR3aa: CASSLFGGIKDQPQHF
v_gene: TRBV27
j_gene: TRBJ1-5
d_gene: -
abundance: once

CDR3nt: TGTGCCACCAGTGGAATGGCGGCGGAGAAATACAATGAGCAGTTCTTC
CDR3aa: CATSGMAAEKYNEQFF
v_gene: TRBV24-1
j_gene: TRBJ2-1
d_gene: -
abundance: -

CDR3nt: TGTGCCAGCAGCTTATCGGCGGGAGGCTTCTACGAGCAGTACTTC
CDR3aa: CASSLSAGGFYEQYF
v_gene: TRBV7-2
j_gene: TRBJ2-7
d_gene: TRBD2
abundance: -

CDR3nt: TGTGCCAGCACCCACTTGGGAGGATTGAAAGAGACCCAGTACTTC
CDR3aa: CASTHLGGLKETQYF
v_gene: TRBV3-1/TRBV3-2
j_gene: TRBJ2-5
d_gene: -
abundance: few

CDR3nt: TGTGCCAGTAGTATCAGGGCAGGGGGTCCCTACGAGCAGTACTTC
CDR3aa: CASSIRAGGPYEQYF
v_gene: TRBV19
j_gene: TRBJ2-7
d_gene: TRBD1
abundance: -

CDR3nt: TGTGCCAGCAGTTTGGCTAGCGGGAGAAGCACAGATACGCAGTATTTT
CDR3aa: CASSLASGRSTDTQYF
v_gene: TRBV5-4
j_gene: TRBJ2-3
d_gene: TRBD2
abundance: -

CDR3nt: TGTGCCAGCACCCCATGGGCTTTTAGCACAGATACGCAGTATTTT
CDR3aa: CASTPWAFSTDTQYF
v_gene: TRBV27
j_gene: TRBJ2-3
d_gene: -
abundance: -

CDR3nt: TGTGCCAGCAGAAAGGGGGGGGGATGGAACACTGAAGCTTTCTTT
CDR3aa: CASRKGGGWNTEAFF
v_gene: TRBV6-5
j_gene: TRBJ1-1
d_gene: -
abundance: -

CDR3nt: TGTGCCAGCAGCCCACGCTGGGGAGTGCGGGACGAGCAGTACTTC
CDR3aa: CASSPRWGVRDEQYF
v_gene: TRBV3-1/TRBV3-2
j_gene: TRBJ2-7
d_gene: -
abundance: -

CDR3nt: TGTGCCAGCTCCACCACGGCGCAGGGTGGTAATGAGCAGTTCTTC
CDR3aa: CASSTTAQGGNEQFF
v_gene: TRBV18
j_gene: TRBJ2-1
d_gene: -
abundance: -

CDR3nt: TGTGCCAGCAGCCAAGTAGGACAGGGCTATGGCTACACCTTC
CDR3aa: CASSQVGQGYGYTF
v_gene: TRBV14
j_gene: TRBJ1-2
d_gene: TRBD1
abundance: once

CDR3nt: TGTGCCAGCAGTCCATGGCCTAACACTGAAGCTTTCTTT
CDR3aa: CASSPWPNTEAFF
v_gene: TRBV6-5
j_gene: TRBJ1-1
d_gene: -
abundance: few

CDR3nt: TGTGCCAGCAGCTCGCTCACCGGGACAGGGCTGAATGAGCAGTTCTTC
CDR3aa: CASSSLTGTGLNEQFF
v_gene: TRBV11-3
j_gene: TRBJ2-1
d_gene: TRBD1
abundance: -

CDR3nt: TGTGCCAGCTCTGAGGGCCGACGCAATAATTCACCCCTCCACTTT
CDR3aa: CASSEGRRNNSPLHF
v_gene: TRBV28
j_gene: TRBJ1-6
d_gene: -
abundance: -

CDR3nt: TGTGCTAGCAGCCCATCATATGGGGGGGCCTACAATGAGCAGTTCTTC
CDR3aa: CASSPSYGGAYNEQFF
v_gene: TRBV7-7
j_gene: TRBJ2-1
d_gene: TRBD2
abundance: -

CDR3nt: TGCAGCGTTGACCTATCCAGGGGAGCAGATACGCAGTATTTT
CDR3aa: CSVDLSRGADTQYF
v_gene: TRBV29-1
j_gene: TRBJ2-3
d_gene: -
abundance: -